This TCR beta chain was recovered during a study of blood T cells in healthy people across ages. Points on this clonotype: What it recognizes is unknown.

Trimming pared 0 bases from V and 1 base from J, leaving 7 bases between. CDR1 is SGHRS, CDR2 YFSETQ, per germline. The CDR3 is 14 amino acids. The authors ran a second PCR of about 6 to 11 cycles using a sample-barcoded 5' primer and a J-beta primer mix. MiXCR, applied by TCRdb to the 5' RACE reads, yields one record per CDR3 protein. The profile shows 550,000 to 750,000 distinct CDR3 sequences, roughly 20% of them singletons. Study conclusions and caveats: Relative to aged donors, long-lived donors carried more naive CD4+ cells and displayed higher diversity.

The sequence was collected from a man in his sixties or seventies in good health. The chain joins TRBV5-1 to TRBJ1-2; D is uncertain. The sequenced sample consisted of blood. CDR3 in DNA: TGCGCCAGCAGCTTGGACACCATTAACTATGGCTACACCTTC. Amino acid sequence: CASSLDTINYGYTF.